The 21 T cell receptor beta chains in this list originate from one sample, sequenced in a study of T-cell memory formation after mild COVID-19. TCRdb analysed the 5' RACE reads with MiXCR anew, one entry per CDR3 protein. The table shows some 160,000 distinct CDR3 sequences, with around 13% occurring only once. Sequences were obtained from PBMCs or a T cell subset sorted from them (not recorded which). The origin of the receptors is a man aged 18-30 years who had mild COVID-19 (a few samples of this study predate the infection). Cell type and time point are not known.

This clonotype was seen a handful of times. V usage is TRBV20-1 and J usage is TRBJ2-2, with D perhaps matching TRBD2 (6 bases). CDR1 is DFQATT and CDR2 is SNEGSKA in the germline V gene (reference sequence). V was pared by 4 bases and J by 0 bases, with 12 bases between. CDR3 length: 15 residues. In DNA, the CDR3 is TGCAGTGCTACTAGCGAACAGGCGAACACCGGGGAGCTGTTTTTT. It is translated as CSATSEQANTGELFF.

This clonotype was seen repeatedly, ten times or more. The chain is built from TRBV5-1 and TRBJ2-7, with TRBD1 identical over 7 bases. Trimming removed 4 bases from V and 4 bases from J; junction bases left unmatched: 5. The germline V gene has CDR1 SGHRS and CDR2 YFSETQ. The CDR3 consists of 13 residues. CDR3: CASSVTGNYEQYF. CDR3 sequence (DNA): TGCGCCAGCAGCGTGACAGGGAATTACGAGCAGTACTTC.

The chain carries TRBV7-2 and TRBJ2-2, with D hard to call. V dropped 1 base and J dropped 5 bases, with 8 bases sitting between them. CDR3 length: 14 amino acids. The germline CDR1 and CDR2 sequences are SGHTA and FQGNSA. As DNA, the CDR3 is TGTGCCAGCAGCTTAGGGATTTTAACCGGGGAGCTGTTTTTT. Residues: CASSLGILTGELFF.

This chain connects TRBV2 to TRBJ2-5; D gene ambiguous. Trimming stripped 4 bases from V and 2 bases from J, with 8 bases between. The CDR3 totals 13 residues. The germline V gene encodes CDR1 SNHLY and CDR2 FYNNEI. CDR3 loop: CASSGSKQETQYF. CDR3 DNA sequence: TGTGCCAGCAGTGGTAGCAAGCAAGAGACCCAGTACTTC.

This clonotype has a count of ten or more. The rearrangement uses TRBV20-1 and TRBJ2-2; D not certain. The length of the CDR3 is 12 residues. Germline V gene lookup returns CDR1 DFQATT and CDR2 SNEGSKA (reference sequence). Trimming took off 4 bases at V and 0 bases at J, with 3 bases between the two ends. The chain's CDR3 is CSATANTGELFF. CDR3 DNA: TGCAGTGCTACCGCGAACACCGGGGAGCTGTTTTTT.

This clonotype was seen a few times. The chain recombines TRBV7-6 with TRBJ1-2, with D hard to call. Trimming left V 1 base short and J 7 bases short, with 25 bases between. The germline CDR1 and CDR2 sequences are SGHVS and FNYEAQ. The CDR3 has 18 amino acids. CDR3 nucleotide sequence: TGTGCCAGCAGCTTAGATCCTCCAGTGCTCTTACCCCTTCGTGGCTACACCTTC. Its protein is CASSLDPPVLLPLRGYTF. The full variable domain, completed using reference TRBV7-6 and TRBJ1-2, is GAGVSQSPRYKVTKRGQDVALRCDPISGHVSLYWYRQALGQGPEFLTYFNYEAQQDKSGLPNDRFSAERPEGSISTLTIQRTEQRDSAMYRCASSLDPPVLLPLRGYTFGSGTRLTVV.

This chain uses TRBV18 with TRBJ2-7; no clear D gene. Germline loops: CDR1 KGHSH, CDR2 LQKENI. V dropped 3 bases and J dropped 5 bases, with 11 bases sitting between them. The length of the CDR3 is 13 residues. The CDR3 here is CASSPIVADEQYF. In DNA form, the CDR3 reads TGTGCCAGCTCACCGATCGTCGCCGACGAGCAGTACTTC.

The rearrangement links TRBV7-2 to TRBJ2-3; the match to TRBD2 covers 11 bases. This CDR3 contains 14 residues. V shed 9 bases, J shed 2 bases, and the junction held 4 bases outside the gene matches. The germline V gene has CDR1 SGHTA and CDR2 FQGNSA. The CDR3 DNA follows: TGTGCCAGTAATAGCGGGGGGGCCACAGATACGCAGTATTTT. This gives the protein CASNSGGATDTQYF.

A few counts support this clonotype. This rearrangement joins TRBV5-1 to TRBJ1-4; 7 positions agree with TRBD1. The V gene end was trimmed by 2 bases and the J gene end by 4 bases; junction bases not matched to a gene: 11. CDR1 and CDR2 from the germline V gene are SGHRS and YFSETQ. The CDR3 runs 17 residues. The DNA for the CDR3 is TGCGCCAGCAGCTTCGGGGCAGGGGGAGCCATTAATGAAAAACTGTTTTTT. The encoded protein is CASSFGAGGAINEKLFF. The variable domain in full, completed from reference TRBV5-1 and TRBJ1-4, reads KAGVTQTPRYLIKTRGQQVTLSCSPISGHRSVSWYQQTPGQGLQFLFEYFSETQRNKGNFPGRFSGRQFSNSRSEMNVSTLELGDSALYLCASSFGAGGAINEKLFFGSGTQLSVL.

This clonotype was detected ten times or more. The chain has TRBV14 and TRBJ2-5; 10 bases line up with TRBD2. The trim removed 4 bases at V and 5 bases at J, leaving 10 bases unmatched. CDR3 length: 16 amino acids. From germline, CDR1 is SGHDN and CDR2 FVKESK. The CDR3 reads CASSPLRAGGYETQYF. CDR3 nucleotide sequence: TGTGCCAGCAGCCCCTTGAGAGCGGGGGGGTACGAGACCCAGTACTTC.

This clonotype was picked up many times. The chain joins TRBV7-2 to TRBJ2-7; a possible D gene is TRBD2 (5 bases). This CDR3 has 16 residues. The V and J ends lost 4 bases and 0 bases respectively, with 16 bases between them. The V gene's germline CDR1 is SGHTA and CDR2 FQGNSA. The CDR3 loop reads CASSSFPRGSSYEQYF. The CDR3 region has the DNA TGTGCCAGCAGCTCATTTCCCCGGGGTAGCTCCTACGAGCAGTACTTC. The variable domain in full, with the rest retrieved from reference TRBV7-2 and TRBJ2-7, is GAGVSQSPSNKVTEKGKDVELRCDPISGHTALYWYRQSLGQGLEFLIYFQGNSAPDKSGLPSDRFSAERTGGSVSTLTIQRTQQEDSAVYLCASSSFPRGSSYEQYFGPGTRLTVT.

This chain connects TRBV2 to TRBJ2-5; D gene ambiguous. This CDR3 is built from 14 residues. V was pared by 5 bases and J by 2 bases, with 12 bases between. Germline CDR1 and CDR2: SNHLY and FYNNEI. The CDR3 nucleotides read TGTGCCAGCAGTTATGGTCCCTCACAAGAGACCCAGTACTTC. Its translation: CASSYGPSQETQYF.

This clonotype has at least ten counts. The chain joins TRBV11-2 to TRBJ2-5, with TRBD1 matching 7 bases. V lost 8 bases to trimming and J lost 0 bases; unmatched junction nucleotides: 3. CDR3 size: 13 residues. Germline V gene lookup returns CDR1 SGHAT and CDR2 FQNNGV. DNA of the CDR3: TGTGCCAGCGCGACAGGGAACCAAGAGACCCAGTACTTC. This sequence encodes CASATGNQETQYF. The full variable domain, rest sourced from reference TRBV11-2 and TRBJ2-5, is EAGVAQSPRYKIIEKRQSVAFWCNPISGHATLYWYQQILGQGPKLLIQFQNNGVVDDSQLPKDRFSAERLKGVDSTLKIQPAKLEDSAVYLCASATGNQETQYFGPGTRLLVL.

Ten or more counts support this clonotype. The rearrangement uses TRBV5-1 and TRBJ2-5, with TRBD2 identical over 8 bases. CDR3 length: 15 residues. J was trimmed by 3 bases and V by 5 bases; bases with no gene match: 9. Germline V gives CDR1 SGHRS, CDR2 YFSETQ. The CDR3 coding sequence is TGCGCCAGCAGAAGCGGGGGACTATCAAAAGAGACCCAGTACTTC. Translated, it gives CASRSGGLSKETQYF.

The table lists this clonotype with a few counts. V is TRBV6-5 and J is TRBJ1-2; TRBD1 aligns across 11 bases. Germline assignment: CDR1 MNHEY and CDR2 SVGAGI. V dropped 4 bases and J dropped 8; count of bases not matched to a gene: 3. This CDR3 contains 13 residues. The chain's CDR3 is CASSWDRGWGYTF. DNA for the CDR3: TGTGCCAGCAGTTGGGACAGGGGGTGGGGCTACACCTTC.

The gene calls are TRBV7-9 and TRBJ1-2; D unresolved. The length of the CDR3 is 13 residues. Germline lookup yields CDR1 SEHNR and CDR2 FQNEAQ (reference sequence). Trimming shortened V by 3 bases and J by 2 bases, and 7 bases separated the two germline ends. Here the CDR3 DNA reads TGTGCCAGCAGCTTCGATGGGAACTATGGCTACACCTTC. Translation gives CASSFDGNYGYTF.

This clonotype showed up just a few times. The chain combines TRBV7-2 with TRBJ2-5; weak D call: TRBD2 (5 bases). This CDR3 is 14 amino acids long. Per the germline V gene, CDR1 is SGHTA and CDR2 is FQGNSA. Trimming shortened V by 5 bases and J by 7 bases, and 17 bases separated the two germline ends. The CDR3 DNA reads TGTGCCAGCAGCCCCCAGCGGCTCCCTGGGACCCAGTACTTC. Its protein is CASSPQRLPGTQYF.

This clonotype was picked up a small number of times. V and J are TRBV6-5 and TRBJ1-2; D may be TRBD1 (6 bases). Germline CDR1 is MNHEY and CDR2 is SVGAGI. V lost 4 bases and J 8 bases, leaving 17 bases between the germline ends. The CDR3 has 14 amino acids. CDR3 in amino acids: CASSSLTGHRGYTF. The CDR3 region has the DNA TGTGCCAGCAGTTCCCTGACAGGCCATCGGGGCTACACCTTC.

This chain links TRBV5-1 with TRBJ1-2; D is perhaps TRBD1 (5 bases). This CDR3 spans 15 amino acids. The germline CDR1 and CDR2 sequences are SGHRS and YFSETQ. Trimming took 4 bases from V and 6 from J, leaving 19 bases between them. The CDR3 sequence is CASSLRGGGIDGYTF. In nucleotides, the CDR3 is TGCGCCAGCAGCCTTAGGGGCGGGGGGATCGATGGCTACACCTTC.

To note about this clonotype: A clone one base away is much larger, so this may be a read error. The V and J genes are TRBV2 and TRBJ1-2; 7 bases map to TRBD1. This CDR3 has 13 amino acids. The germline CDR1 and CDR2 sequences are SNHLY and FYNNEI. Trimming cost V 9 bases and J 3 bases; bases outside gene matches: 7. CDR3 in DNA: TGTGCCAGAAGTCCTGACAGGGACTATGGCTACACCTTC. It translates to CARSPDRDYGYTF.

This chain links TRBV7-9 with TRBJ1-2; perhaps TRBD1 as D (6 bases). Per the germline V gene, CDR1 is SEHNR and CDR2 is FQNEAQ (reference sequence). The CDR3 totals 15 residues. The V and J ends lost 5 bases and 5 bases respectively, with 18 bases between them. CDR3 sequence reads: CASSPGQPTHYGYTF. The DNA for the CDR3 is TGTGCCAGCAGCCCTGGACAGCCAACCCATTATGGCTACACCTTC.